This T cell receptor (beta chain) was captured in a study of neoadjuvant anti-PD-1 for oral cavity cancer (TCRdb year 2021). As for the study more broadly: Before curative-intent surgical resection, most patients were given three to four biweekly doses of nivolumab at 3 mg/kg. For patients who did not progress, a fourth nivolumab dose was given around day 43, followed by definitive surgical resection on days 50-56. Under RECIST 1.1, a patient counted as a responder if showing complete response, partial response or stable disease, and as a non-responder if showing progression. The parent correlative cohort had around 11 patients and a response rate of 33%.

General findings and caveats noted by the study authors: Greater tumor shrinkage correlated with larger post-treatment sizes of preexisting intratumoral clones, which suggests that expansion of preexisting clones contributed to response. The TCR analyses had only three patients in each response group, and the authors called for validation in larger cohorts. Higher pretreatment blood Treg/Th17 ratios correlated with both higher pretreatment blood TCRbeta clonality and lower post-treatment tumor TCRbeta clonality.

The CDR3 runs 13 amino acids, cysteine and phenylalanine included. This entry keeps only the CDR3 DNA: 39 bases, framed from base 1. From a lookup of the germline V gene, CDR1 and CDR2 are MNHEY and SVGAGI. V is reduced by 8 bases and J by 0 bases, leaving a spacing of 10 bases between them. Tumor libraries used mostly around 4.6 ug of input genomic DNA for survey sequencing, with two replicates per sample. TCRbeta libraries were prepared with the immunoSEQ hsTCRbeta kit according to the manufacturer's instructions. Sequencing of the completed libraries took place using an Illumina NovaSeq 6000 S4 flow cell after they had been pooled to approximately 2.8 nM. The authors' pipeline ran thus. The immunoSEQ Analyzer was used for raw data preprocessing and quality control. The analysis was restricted to productive rearrangements, with each unique CDR3 amino acid sequence defining a clonotype. Using the R package tcR, the researchers computed the Gini-Simpson index as their estimate of repertoire clonality. Student's t test was used to compare Gini indices, and Pearson correlation was used to assess associations with tumor size change. This is the immuneACCESS table as TCRdb keeps it, with only in-frame sequences that have V and J called. A part of the clones is gone; compared with another copy, unresolved V genes explain less than half, and the rest is unexplained. V and J calls and clone size are as listed in that table; D and trimming were resolved from the DNA. This sample gives some 11,000 clones in total; around 69% of them show up just once. Approximately 6.3% of the sample lies in the top ten.

With regard to this clone: Its cognate antigen has yet to be identified. Base qualities are not at hand, and no much larger clone is one base apart.

The sample's time point label, decoded: before neoadjuvant nivolumab. The patients had newly diagnosed stage II-IVA oral cavity squamous cell carcinoma and had not received any prior systemic or radiation treatment. The cohort was composed of patients with HPV-negative, locally advanced oral cavity squamous cell carcinoma. The samples were drawn from a longitudinal correlative study tied to a single-arm phase II trial testing neoadjuvant nivolumab in oral cavity squamous cell carcinoma. Subject-matched pre- and post-treatment PBMCs and tumors from three responders and three non-responders were subjected to genomic DNA-based TCRbeta sequencing. Genomic DNA was isolated from tumor tissue using the Maxwell RSC DNA from Tissue kit.

This clonotype was obtained from a person between 40 and 80 years old with oral cavity squamous cell carcinoma. The donor label of this sample is uncertain. The rearranged segments are TRBV6-5 and TRBJ1-1; a weak D assignment points to TRBD1 (6 bases agree). Sequenced material: tumor tissue, taken before nivolumab (anti-PD-1) treatment. At the DNA level, the sequence is TGTGCCAGCGAGGGACACTTGAACACTGAAGCTTTCTTT. Its protein reads: CASEGHLNTEAFF.